This T cell receptor beta chain was recorded in a study of OX40 agonist ivuxolimab in advanced cancers. Profiling relied on immunoSEQ multiplex PCR, and the TCRdb table lists in-frame clones only, not all of them. The data hold under 25,000 clones, with more than 70% observed a single time. In its sample, this clone was seen once. Specimen: CD4+ or CD8+ T cells sorted from blood, collected in a trial of the OX40 agonist ivuxolimab. The TCR comes from an adult with an advanced solid tumor such as melanoma, head and neck, liver or kidney cancer.

CDR3 sequence reads: CASSRREGPPELAAQYF. The CDR3 bases are TGTGCCAGCAGCCGAAGGGAAGGCCCCCCTGAGTTAGCGGCCCAGTACTTC. The chain combines TRBV7-9 with TRBJ2-5, with a weak D call TRBD2 (6 bases). Germline CDR1 and CDR2: SEHNR and FQNEAQ (reference sequence). Trimming removed 5 bases from V and 9 bases from J, with 28 bases in between. CDR3 length equals 17 residues.